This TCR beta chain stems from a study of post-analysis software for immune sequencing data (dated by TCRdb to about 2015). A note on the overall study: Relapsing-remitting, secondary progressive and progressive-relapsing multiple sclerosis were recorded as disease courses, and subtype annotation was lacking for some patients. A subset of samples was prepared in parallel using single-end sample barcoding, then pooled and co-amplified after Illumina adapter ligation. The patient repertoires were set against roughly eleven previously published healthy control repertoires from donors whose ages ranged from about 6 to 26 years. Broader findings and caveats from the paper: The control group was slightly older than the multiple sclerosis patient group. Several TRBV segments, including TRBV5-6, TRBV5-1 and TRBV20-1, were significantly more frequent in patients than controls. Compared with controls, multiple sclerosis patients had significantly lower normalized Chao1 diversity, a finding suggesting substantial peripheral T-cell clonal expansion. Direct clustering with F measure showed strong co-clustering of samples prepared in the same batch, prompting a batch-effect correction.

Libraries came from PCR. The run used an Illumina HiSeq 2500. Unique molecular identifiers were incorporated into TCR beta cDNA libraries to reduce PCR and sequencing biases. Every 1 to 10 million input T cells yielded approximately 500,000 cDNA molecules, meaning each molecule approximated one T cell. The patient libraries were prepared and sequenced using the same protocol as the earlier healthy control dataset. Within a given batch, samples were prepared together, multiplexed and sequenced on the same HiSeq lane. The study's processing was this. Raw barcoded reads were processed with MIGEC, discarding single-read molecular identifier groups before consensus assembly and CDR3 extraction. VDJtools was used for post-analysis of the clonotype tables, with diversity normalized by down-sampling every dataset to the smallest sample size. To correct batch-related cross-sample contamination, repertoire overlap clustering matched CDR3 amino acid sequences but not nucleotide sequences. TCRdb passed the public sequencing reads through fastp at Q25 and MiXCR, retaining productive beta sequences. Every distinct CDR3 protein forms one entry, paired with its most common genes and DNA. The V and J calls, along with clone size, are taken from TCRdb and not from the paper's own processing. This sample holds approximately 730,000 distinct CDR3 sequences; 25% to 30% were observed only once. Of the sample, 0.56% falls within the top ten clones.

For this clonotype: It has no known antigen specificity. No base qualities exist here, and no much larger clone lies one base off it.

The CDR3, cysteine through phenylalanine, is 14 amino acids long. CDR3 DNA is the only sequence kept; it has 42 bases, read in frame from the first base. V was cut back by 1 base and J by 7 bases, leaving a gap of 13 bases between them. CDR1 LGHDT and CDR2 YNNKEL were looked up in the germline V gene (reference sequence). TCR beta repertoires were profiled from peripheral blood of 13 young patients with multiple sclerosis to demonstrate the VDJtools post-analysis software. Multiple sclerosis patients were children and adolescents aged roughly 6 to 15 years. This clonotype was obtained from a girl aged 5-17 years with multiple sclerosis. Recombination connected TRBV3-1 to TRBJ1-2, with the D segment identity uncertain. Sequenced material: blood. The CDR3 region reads CASSQGKALGGYTF. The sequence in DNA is TGTGCCAGCAGCCAAGGAAAAGCCCTAGGTGGCTACACCTTC.